The clone carrying this TCR beta chain was counted between two and nine times. Antigen specificity is unknown. Extraction and reverse transcription of RNA yielded cDNA as the sequencing template. Profiling relied on immunoSEQ multiplex PCR, and the TCRdb table lists in-frame clones only, not all of them. This table has under 150,000 clones, about three fifths appearing once. Cell sorting on a FACSAria was used to separate CD4+ and CD8+ T cells from the PBMCs. The CDR3 totals 18 residues. V was pared by 1 base and J by 2 bases, with 9 bases of the junction left unmatched. Germline V gene lookup returns CDR1 MGHRA and CDR2 YSYEKL. The entry originates in a study of CD8+ T cells in alopecia areata. Whole-study findings and limits: Normal scalp showed lower clonality than lesional scalp, especially alopecia totalis/universalis. Patients displayed less clarity in TCR sharing than mice, a finding possibly related to HLA. There were also resident alphabeta T cells of normal skin sequenced in scalp samples.

The clonotype comes from a human donor in good health. The material sequenced was CD8+ T cells sorted from blood. This chain links TRBV4-1 with TRBJ2-3; 10 positions match TRBD2. Written as DNA, the CDR3 is TGCGCCAGCAGCCAAGTCGCTAGCGGGAGCGTGGTCACAGATACGCAGTATTTT. Protein: CASSQVASGSVVTDTQYF.